These 5 T cell receptor beta chains share one sample of origin, sequenced in a study of vaccination and CD4 T cells after COVID-19. As to treatment: roughly 10-day PBMC culture with coronavirus spike peptide pools or control peptides (ViraFEST assay). No antigen has been identified for these receptors. The Oncomine TCR Beta short-read assay was applied to DNA of cultured CD4+ T cells. TCRdb re-analysed the PCR reads in MiXCR, keeping a single row per CDR3 protein. The sample comprises approximately 20,000 distinct CDR3 sequences, around 44% of which are singletons, and 7.2% rests with the top ten. The sample consisted of CD4+ T cells from blood, cultured in vitro, taken after SARS-CoV-2 vaccination. The receptors were gathered from a human donor who had recovered from COVID-19.

The chain combines TRBV12-3 or TRBV12-4 with TRBJ2-7; 8 bases line up with TRBD2. Losses at the gene ends were 3 bases for V and 0 bases for J; bases not matched to a gene: 7. This CDR3 contains 16 residues. The CDR3 region is CASSLVSGESSYEQYF. The CDR3 region has the DNA TGTGCCAGCAGTTTGGTTAGCGGGGAAAGCTCCTACGAGCAGTACTTC.

A few counts support this clonotype. The chain links TRBV27 to TRBJ1-6; the D gene is possibly TRBD1 (5 bases). The germline V and J ends were trimmed by 6 bases and 5 bases, with 20 bases remaining between them. Germline CDR1 MNHEY, CDR2 SMNVEV (reference sequence). CDR3 size: 17 residues. CDR3 loop: CASSPGWGVPDNSPLHF. The CDR3 bases are TGTGCCAGCAGCCCGGGGTGGGGGGTTCCCGATAATTCACCCCTCCACTTT.

The gene calls are TRBV18 and TRBJ1-6; D may be TRBD1 (5 bases). The CDR3 has 15 amino acids. Trimming took 3 bases from V and 7 from J, leaving 13 bases between them. Germline V gene sequence: CDR1 KGHSH, CDR2 LQKENI. The CDR3 DNA follows: TGTGCCAGCTCACCTCGGGGGGATGAGAATTCACCCCTCCACTTT. It specifies CASSPRGDENSPLHF.

By proportion, this clonotype is medium-sized. The chain couples TRBV20-1 to TRBJ1-5; 10 nucleotides line up with TRBD1. This CDR3 is 14 amino acids long. V lost 3 bases to trimming and J lost 9 bases; unmatched junction nucleotides: 8. Germline V gene data show CDR1 as DFQATT and CDR2 as SNEGSKA (reference sequence). CDR3 in DNA: TGCAGTGCTAGGGGGACAGGGGTTATGCTGCCCCAGCATTTT. Translating it yields CSARGTGVMLPQHF.

This rearrangement joins TRBV7-9 to TRBJ2-2; D is ambiguous. Germline V CDR1 and CDR2: SEHNR, FQNEAQ (reference sequence). Trimming took 7 bases from V and 4 from J, leaving 10 bases between them. The length of the CDR3 is 13 residues. The CDR3 loop is CASTTNPTGELFF. DNA of the CDR3: TGTGCCAGCACCACGAATCCCACCGGGGAGCTGTTTTTT. Full variable domain (rest looked up from reference TRBV7-9 and TRBJ2-2): DTGVSQNPRHKITKRGQNVTFRCDPISEHNRLYWYRQTLGQGPEFLTYFQNEAQLEKSRLLSDRFSAERPKGSFSTLEIQRTEQGDSAMYLCASTTNPTGELFFGEGSRLTVL.